The clone carrying this T cell receptor beta chain has a count of ten or more. Peripheral blood samples of 9 to 10 milliliters were drawn from each donor. The CDR3 length is 13 residues. Germline CDR1 is DFQATT and CDR2 is SNEGSKA (reference sequence). Trimming shortened V by 5 bases and J by 5 bases, and 15 bases separated the two germline ends. The second PCR ran about 6 to 12 cycles with a sample-barcoded 5' primer and J-beta primers. Using its own MiXCR run on the 5' RACE reads, TCRdb lists one record per CDR3 protein. The sample holds 1.5 million to 2 million distinct CDR3 sequences, roughly two fifths seen once. These data belong to a study of blood T cells in healthy people across ages.

The sample taken for sequencing was blood. This receptor was taken from a human donor in good health. The genes are TRBV20-1 and TRBJ2-5; the D gene is possibly TRBD2 (7 bases). CDR3 protein: CSASWGGLETQYF. The CDR3 DNA sequence: TGCAGTGCTTCATGGGGGGGGCTGGAGACCCAGTACTTC.